These 31 T cell receptor beta chains came from one sample sequenced in a study of shared T cell receptors in the human thymus. Assay used: immunoSEQ multiplex PCR; TCRdb lists only in-frame clones, some missing. The sample holds over 350,000 clones, approximately 95% seen once. The sample was thymocytes. These receptors originate from a human donor.

The rearrangement links TRBV20-1 to TRBJ2-1; 8 nucleotides match TRBD2. CDR3 length equals 11 residues. The V gene end was trimmed by 0 bases and the J gene end by 12 bases; junction bases not matched to a gene: 1. From germline, CDR1 is DFQATT and CDR2 SNEGSKA (reference sequence). Here the CDR3 DNA reads TGCAGTGCTAGAGACGCGGGGGGGCAGTTCTTC. Translation gives CSARDAGGQFF.

The chain is built from TRBV30 and TRBJ2-7, with 9 bases identical to TRBD1. Germline assignment: CDR1 GTSNPN and CDR2 SVGIG (reference sequence). This CDR3 is built from 17 residues. With V trimmed by 0 bases and J by 2 bases, 11 bases remained unmatched. CDR3 loop: CAWSVGDREKLPYEQYF. CDR3 nucleotides: TGTGCCTGGAGTGTAGGGGACAGGGAGAAGTTGCCCTACGAGCAGTACTTC.

The chain combines TRBV7-6 with TRBJ2-5; TRBD1 aligns across 12 bases. CDR1 and CDR2 (germline): SGHVS, FNYEAQ. The CDR3 consists of 15 residues. The junction had 6 bases not matched to a gene; V was cut back by 5 bases and J by 5 bases. The CDR3: CASSLGQGARETQYF. For the CDR3, the DNA is TGTGCCAGCAGCCTGGGACAGGGGGCGAGGGAGACCCAGTACTTC.

V is TRBV7-2 and J is TRBJ1-2; D unresolved. CDR1 SGHTA and CDR2 FQGNSA come from the germline V gene. The ends were cut back, 0 bases at V and 8 bases at J, with 10 bases in the middle. This CDR3 is built from 13 residues. The CDR3 region is CASSLAPRCGYTF. The DNA for the CDR3 is TGTGCCAGCAGCTTAGCCCCCAGGTGCGGCTACACCTTC. The full variable domain, its missing parts supplied by reference TRBV7-2 and TRBJ1-2, is GAGVSQSPSNKVTEKGKDVELRCDPISGHTALYWYRQSLGQGLEFLIYFQGNSAPDKSGLPSDRFSAERTGGSVSTLTIQRTQQEDSAVYLCASSLAPRCGYTFGSGTRLTVV.

The chain employs TRBV2 and TRBJ2-5; D ambiguous. V was cut by 1 base and J by 1 base, with 10 bases left in between. This CDR3 spans 15 amino acids. CDR1 is SNHLY, CDR2 FYNNEI, per germline. This CDR3 reads CASSEVFGGQETQYF. The CDR3 DNA reads TGTGCCAGCAGTGAAGTTTTCGGCGGCCAAGAGACCCAGTACTTC.

This clone has just one count. V is TRBV30 and J is TRBJ2-2; D is possibly TRBD2 (5 bases). Germline V gene data show CDR1 as GTSNPN and CDR2 as SVGIG (reference sequence). The V end was cut by 1 base, the J end by 1 base, with 22 bases between. This CDR3 contains 19 residues. The CDR3 spells CAWSEPLNAGGLNTGELFF. The CDR3 DNA is TGTGCCTGGAGTGAACCCCTTAACGCCGGCGGGTTGAACACCGGGGAGCTGTTTTTT.

The chain couples TRBV5-8 to TRBJ2-2; TRBD2 might be the D (5 bases). Germline V gene lookup returns CDR1 SGHTS and CDR2 YDEGEE. V lost 4 bases to trimming and J lost 4 bases, with 11 bases between them. CDR3 length: 14 residues. CDR3 amino acids: CASSVPRGTGELFF. The DNA of the CDR3 is TGTGCCAGCAGCGTACCCCGGGGCACCGGGGAGCTGTTTTTT.

This sequence joins TRBV30 and TRBJ1-2; TRBD1 aligns across 8 bases. CDR3 length equals 16 residues. Per the germline V gene, CDR1 is GTSNPN and CDR2 is SVGIG (reference sequence). V shed 0 bases, J shed 0 bases, and the junction held 6 bases outside the gene matches. CDR3 residues: CAWSVPDRVANYGYTF. Here the CDR3 DNA reads TGTGCCTGGAGTGTACCGGACAGGGTGGCTAACTATGGCTACACCTTC.

The J gene is TRBJ2-7, the V gene TRBV5-3; D might be TRBD1 (5 bases). TRBV5-3 is noted as an ORF with a role that remains uncertain. Trimming left V 1 base short and J 2 bases short, with 16 bases between. The CDR3 totals 16 residues. CDR3 in DNA: TGTGCCAGAAGCTTGCCCCCTGCCAGGGTCACCTACGAGCAGTACTTC. Translation: CARSLPPARVTYEQYF.

The CDR3, as DNA: TGTGCCACCTGGGGGGGACTAGCGGGAGGGCCCTCGGACAATGAGCAGTTCTTC. Protein: CATWGGLAGGPSDNEQFF. This chain connects TRBV19 to TRBJ2-1; 16 bases line up with TRBD2. Germline trimming cut 10 bases from V and 5 bases from J; bases unmatched to any gene: 14. The CDR3 length is 18 residues. CDR1 and CDR2 (germline): LNHDA, SQIVND (reference sequence).

The rearrangement uses TRBV27 and TRBJ2-6; tentatively, D is TRBD2 (6 bases). Trimming removed 4 bases from V and 0 bases from J, with 13 bases in between. The CDR3 totals 17 residues. Germline values: CDR1 MNHEY, CDR2 SMNVEV (reference sequence). CDR3 nucleotide sequence: TGTGCCAGCAGTTGGCGGGAATCCAACTCTGGGGCCAACGTCCTGACTTTC. Its translation is CASSWRESNSGANVLTF.

The chain joins TRBV28 to TRBJ2-1; D is ambiguous. From germline, CDR1 is MDHEN and CDR2 SYDVKM. This CDR3 contains 19 residues. V was cut by 1 base and J by 9 bases, with 28 bases left in between. CDR3 in amino acids: CASSLYPPLYESHFSEQFF. The DNA for the CDR3 is TGTGCCAGCAGTTTATACCCACCTCTTTATGAATCCCACTTTAGTGAGCAGTTCTTC.

The chain carries TRBV5-1 and TRBJ2-1; 9 nucleotides line up with TRBD2. V shed 0 bases, J shed 6 bases, and the junction held 13 bases outside the gene matches. Germline-derived CDR1 and CDR2 are SGHRS and YFSETQ. This CDR3 region has 18 residues. CDR3 region: CASSLEYVRLAGCNEQFF. For the CDR3, the DNA is TGCGCCAGCAGCTTGGAGTATGTTAGGCTAGCGGGGTGCAATGAGCAGTTCTTC.

V and J are TRBV15 and TRBJ2-3, with a possible D match to TRBD2 (5 bases). Trimming took off 3 bases at V and 3 bases at J, with 13 bases between the two ends. This CDR3 has 15 residues. Germline assignment: CDR1 LNHNV and CDR2 YYDKDF (reference sequence). The CDR3 is CATSRLWTPTDTQYF. For the CDR3, the DNA is TGTGCCACCAGCAGGCTGTGGACTCCTACAGATACGCAGTATTTT.

The chain carries TRBV19 and TRBJ2-5; 9 bases are shared with TRBD1. This CDR3 comprises 17 residues. The germline V gene has CDR1 LNHDA and CDR2 SQIVND (reference sequence). Unmatched junction bases numbered 13, after V lost 3 bases and J lost 5 bases. DNA of the CDR3: TGTGCCAGTAGTATTGGAACTATCGACAGGGGGGGGGAGACCCAGTACTTC. Encoded protein: CASSIGTIDRGGETQYF.

V and J are TRBV30 and TRBJ1-2, with 7 bases fitting TRBD1. The CDR3 spans 14 residues. Germline CDR1 GTSNPN, CDR2 SVGIG (reference sequence). J lost 8 bases, V lost 2 bases, and 11 bases had no gene match. DNA of the CDR3: TGTGCCTGGAGTAACGGGGAGGGGGCGCAAGGCTACACCTTC. This translates into CAWSNGEGAQGYTF.

To note about this clone: The junction differs from germline at one of its ends, possibly a read error. CDR3 amino acids: CASLSGQNYGQYF. The DNA for the CDR3 is TGTGCCAGCCTTTCCGGACAGAACTACGGGCAGTACTTC. The chain uses TRBV28 and TRBJ2-7, with a possible D match to TRBD1 (6 bases). This CDR3 contains 13 residues. Germline CDR1 is MDHEN and CDR2 is SYDVKM. The full variable domain, with the rest looked up from reference TRBV28 and TRBJ2-7, is DVKVTQSSRYLVKRTGEKVFLECVQDMDHENMFWYRQDPGLGLRLIYFSYDVKMKEKGDIPEGYSVSREKKERFSLILESASTNQTSMYLCASLSGQNYGQYFGPGTRLTVT.

The chain links TRBV30 to TRBJ2-3; D is uncertain. CDR1 is GTSNPN and CDR2 is SVGIG in the germline V gene (reference sequence). The CDR3 length is 14 residues. V was clipped by 2 bases and J by 5 bases, with 14 bases between them. CDR3 bases: TGTGCCTGGAGTCTAACACGGCACGGAGATACGCAGTATTTT. Protein product: CAWSLTRHGDTQYF.

This chain links TRBV7-6 with TRBJ1-2; D gene unclear. The germline V gene has CDR1 SGHVS and CDR2 FNYEAQ. This CDR3 is 13 amino acids long. The V and J ends lost 5 bases and 6 bases respectively, with 13 bases between them. This CDR3 reads CASSRRGSHGYTF. The CDR3 DNA reads as TGTGCCAGCAGCCGGCGAGGATCTCATGGCTACACCTTC.

This clone is a singleton in its sample. The chain joins TRBV4-3 to TRBJ2-2, with 8 bases lining up with TRBD2. V lost 0 bases, J lost 7 bases, and 10 bases stayed unmatched. The CDR3 totals 17 residues. Germline loops: CDR1 LGHNA, CDR2 YSLEER. The CDR3 coding sequence is TGCGCCAGCAGCCAAGATTGGGCGGGACTAGACGGCGGGGAGCTGTTTTTT. This codes for CASSQDWAGLDGGELFF.

A note on this clone: The sample holds other DNA sequences that translate to the same CDR3. The chain recombines TRBV18 with TRBJ1-4; D is uncertain. V shed 3 bases and J shed 5 bases, with 13 bases lying between them. Looked up from germline, CDR1 is KGHSH and CDR2 is LQKENI. This CDR3 comprises 15 residues. DNA for the CDR3: TGTGCCAGCTCACCCCGGGTCTTTGGGAATGAAAAACTGTTTTTT. Residues: CASSPRVFGNEKLFF. Together with reference TRBV18 and TRBJ1-4, the CDR3 gives the full variable domain: NAGVMQNPRHLVRRRGQEARLRCSPMKGHSHVYWYRQLPEEGLKFMVYLQKENIIDESGMPKERFSAEFPKEGPSILRIQQVVRGDSAAYFCASSPRVFGNEKLFFGSGTQLSVL.

The chain is built from TRBV27 and TRBJ1-4, with a weak D call TRBD1 (6 bases). The V end was cut by 5 bases, the J end by 3 bases, with 16 bases between. The CDR3 runs to 16 residues. Germline V gives CDR1 MNHEY, CDR2 SMNVEV (reference sequence). The CDR3 protein is CASSPYSEGANEKLFF. The CDR3 bases are TGTGCCAGCAGTCCGTACTCCGAGGGGGCTAATGAAAAACTGTTTTTT.

J is TRBJ2-1 and V is TRBV30; 13 positions match TRBD2. The CDR3 length is 17 residues. The V gene end was trimmed by 2 bases and the J gene end by 10 bases; junction bases not matched to a gene: 14. Germline V gene data show CDR1 as GTSNPN and CDR2 as SVGIG (reference sequence). The CDR3 coding sequence is TGTGCCTGGAGTTCCTCCCGACTAGCGGGGGGTTTGGGGGAGCAGTTCTTC. Residues: CAWSSSRLAGGLGEQFF.

The CDR3 sequence is CASSEGGVNTEAFF. In DNA form, the CDR3 reads TGTGCCAGCAGTGAGGGAGGGGTGAACACTGAAGCTTTCTTT. The chain employs TRBV28 and TRBJ1-1; the D gene is possibly TRBD1 (5 bases). Germline values: CDR1 MDHEN, CDR2 SYDVKM. The V and J ends lost 5 bases and 0 bases respectively, with 10 bases between them. CDR3 length: 14 residues.

The rearrangement joins TRBV29-1 to TRBJ2-1; a possible D gene is TRBD1 (6 bases). CDR1 and CDR2 (germline): SQVTM, ANQGSEA. V lost 4 bases, J lost 8 bases, and 18 bases lay in between. CDR3 size: 14 residues. In nucleotides, the CDR3 is TGCAGCGTTGGAGTAAGGGGGTCGGGCGATGAGCAGTTCTTC. Translation: CSVGVRGSGDEQFF.

The rearrangement joins TRBV5-1 to TRBJ1-4; 12 positions match TRBD1. Germline lookup yields CDR1 SGHRS and CDR2 YFSETQ. The CDR3 is 17 amino acids. The J segment lost 8 bases and the V segment lost 1 base, leaving 9 bases of the junction unmatched. The CDR3 loop is CASSLWGQGAIGEKLFF. The CDR3 coding sequence is TGCGCCAGCAGCTTGTGGGGACAGGGGGCAATTGGCGAAAAACTGTTTTTT.

The chain recombines TRBV27 with TRBJ2-1; TRBD2 agrees at 10 bases. V gave up 1 base and J gave up 4 bases; unmatched junction bases: 7. The germline CDR1 and CDR2 sequences are MNHEY and SMNVEV (reference sequence). This CDR3 comprises 17 residues. The CDR3 spells CASSLYTASGSYNEQFF. The CDR3 nucleotides read TGTGCCAGCAGTTTATACACGGCTAGCGGGAGTTACAATGAGCAGTTCTTC.

The chain links TRBV28 to TRBJ2-1; possible D gene TRBD1, 5 bases. The CDR3 runs to 16 residues. Germline CDR1 and CDR2: MDHEN and SYDVKM. V lost 5 bases, J lost 0 bases, and 14 bases lay in between. This CDR3 is CASSPPGLSSYNEQFF. CDR3 in DNA: TGTGCCAGCAGTCCCCCAGGGCTTTCCTCCTACAATGAGCAGTTCTTC.

The chain has TRBV4-3 and TRBJ1-4, with D possibly TRBD1 on 6 matching bases. CDR1 is LGHNA, CDR2 YSLEER, per germline. V dropped 0 bases and J dropped 4 bases, with 12 bases sitting between them. This CDR3 has 16 residues. The CDR3 here is CASSQDFGGFNEKLFF. DNA of the CDR3: TGCGCCAGCAGCCAAGATTTCGGGGGCTTTAATGAAAAACTGTTTTTT.

The chain uses TRBV29-1 and TRBJ2-5, with D perhaps TRBD1 or TRBD2 (5 bases each). Trimming stripped 4 bases from V and 1 base from J, with 7 bases between. Germline V lookup: CDR1 SQVTM, CDR2 ANQGSEA. There are 12 residues in the CDR3. In DNA form, the CDR3 reads TGCAGCGTTGCAGGGAGCCAAGAGACCCAGTACTTC. It is translated as CSVAGSQETQYF.

The J gene is TRBJ1-3, the V gene TRBV7-2; the D is unclear. The CDR3 consists of 15 residues. Germline assignment: CDR1 SGHTA and CDR2 FQGNSA. Trimming shortened V by 5 bases and J by 6 bases, and 17 bases separated the two germline ends. The CDR3, as DNA: TGTGCCAGCAGCATAATGAGACACGAAGTAAACACCATATATTTT. Its translation: CASSIMRHEVNTIYF.